The 14 T cell receptor beta chains below come from one sample, sequenced in a study of Ad26.COV2.S vaccination and SARS-CoV-2 variants. Treatment indicated: some 20 received Ad26.COV2.S at low or high dose, single or two shots; several received placebo; per-sample allocation not given. Sampling occurred on day 63 after the first vaccine or placebo injection. The data were produced by immunoSEQ multiplex PCR, yet TCRdb's version contains in-frame clones alone and is incomplete. The table includes hundreds of thousands of clones, 89% detected once. Here the sequenced sample was peripheral blood, taken in a trial of Ad26.COV2.S vaccine versus placebo. The receptors come from a person between 18 and 65 years old who received the Ad26.COV2.S COVID-19 vaccine or a placebo.

In this sample, this clone turned up once. V is TRBV19 and J is TRBJ1-2; D is undetermined. This CDR3 contains 14 residues. Germline V gives CDR1 LNHDA, CDR2 SQIVND (reference sequence). Trimming took 10 bases from V and 3 from J, leaving 18 bases between them. The CDR3: CATSPLQSYYGYTF. Here the CDR3 DNA reads TGTGCCACCAGCCCGCTCCAGTCCTACTATGGCTACACCTTC. The full variable domain, in which reference TRBV19 and TRBJ1-2 provide the parts outside the CDR3, is DGGITQSPKYLFRKEGQNVTLSCEQNLNHDAMYWYRQDPGQGLRLIYYSQIVNDFQKGDIAEGYSVSREKKESFPLTVTSAQKNPTAFYLCATSPLQSYYGYTFGSGTRLTVV.

The gene calls are TRBV5-6 and TRBJ1-1; TRBD1 might be the D (5 bases). Trimming cost V 5 bases and J 5 bases, with 16 bases left between them. Germline assignment: CDR1 SGHDT and CDR2 YYEEEE. This CDR3 is built from 14 residues. CDR3 coding DNA: TGTGCCAGCAGTTGGGGGAGAGGGGATACTGAAGCTTTCTTT. Amino acid sequence: CASSWGRGDTEAFF.

The chain employs TRBV24-1 and TRBJ1-5; D is uncertain. The V end lost 1 base, the J end lost 2 bases, and 17 bases lay between the germline ends. This CDR3 contains 18 residues. In germline, CDR1 is KGHDR, CDR2 SFDVKD. This CDR3 is CATSDLCFVRRGNQPQHF. For the CDR3, the DNA is TGTGCCACCAGTGATTTATGTTTTGTCAGGCGAGGCAATCAGCCCCAGCATTTT.

The chain recombines TRBV27 with TRBJ2-7, with TRBD2 matching 11 bases. Germline CDR1 and CDR2: MNHEY and SMNVEV (reference sequence). The CDR3 is 14 residues long. J was trimmed by 4 bases and V by 6 bases; bases with no gene match: 5. This CDR3 reads CASRLAGASYEQYF. The DNA of the CDR3 is TGTGCCAGCAGACTAGCGGGGGCCTCTTACGAGCAGTACTTC.

The CDR3 sequence is CASSLEGEQFF. The CDR3 DNA is TGCGCCAGCAGCTTGGAGGGAGAGCAGTTCTTC. This rearrangement joins TRBV5-1 to TRBJ2-1; D is ambiguous. The germline CDR1 and CDR2 sequences are SGHRS and YFSETQ. Between the trimmed V and J ends, which lost 0 bases and 10 bases, there was a span of 5 bases. The CDR3 has 11 residues.

The V and J genes are TRBV5-1 and TRBJ2-3, with 10 bases lining up with TRBD2. Germline CDR1 SGHRS, CDR2 YFSETQ. With 5 bases clipped from V and 1 base from J, the junction kept 7 bases outside the gene matches. The CDR3 spans 16 residues. CDR3 DNA sequence: TGCGCCAGCAGTCTGCCCCTAGCGGGGGGCACAGATACGCAGTATTTT. It specifies CASSLPLAGGTDTQYF.

The chain carries TRBV27 and TRBJ2-2, with D perhaps TRBD1 (5 bases). Trimming pared 6 bases from V and 6 bases from J, leaving 14 bases between. The germline CDR1 and CDR2 sequences are MNHEY and SMNVEV (reference sequence). The CDR3 runs 14 residues. This chain's CDR3 is CASRQPQGPGELFF. The CDR3 DNA reads as TGTGCCAGCAGGCAACCGCAGGGCCCCGGGGAGCTGTTTTTT.

The genes are TRBV27 and TRBJ1-1; D is undetermined. The CDR3 is 12 residues long. Germline V lookup: CDR1 MNHEY, CDR2 SMNVEV (reference sequence). V was shortened by 4 bases and J by 1 base, with 4 bases between the two germline ends. This CDR3 is CASSSRNTEAFF. The CDR3 DNA sequence: TGTGCCAGCAGTTCCAGGAACACTGAAGCTTTCTTT.

J is TRBJ2-7 and V is TRBV18; 7 positions match TRBD1. The CDR3 sequence is 15 residues long. Germline CDR1 is KGHSH and CDR2 is LQKENI. J was trimmed by 3 bases and V by 6 bases; bases with no gene match: 11. The CDR3 nucleotides are TGTGCCAGCTCGGCCATGACAGGGAATGGCTACGAGCAGTACTTC. It yields the protein CASSAMTGNGYEQYF.

In its sample, this clone was seen once. The chain couples TRBV5-4 to TRBJ2-6; D is possibly TRBD1 or TRBD2 (5 bases each). V lost 0 bases, J lost 5 bases, and 15 bases lay in between. The CDR3 sequence is 17 residues long. Germline V CDR1 and CDR2: SGHNT, YYREEE (reference sequence). The CDR3 loop is CASSLGGTAVRANVLTF. The CDR3 coding sequence is TGTGCCAGCAGCTTGGGGGGGACGGCAGTGAGGGCCAACGTCCTGACTTTC.

This chain joins TRBV19 and TRBJ1-2, with a weak D call TRBD1 (5 bases). The V gene's germline CDR1 is LNHDA and CDR2 SQIVND (reference sequence). The CDR3 is 13 amino acids. V lost 2 bases and J lost 8, with 12 bases in between. For the CDR3, the DNA is TGTGCCAGTAGTATAAACCAGGGCCAAGGCTACACCTTC. Its translation: CASSINQGQGYTF.

CDR3 DNA: TGTGCCAGCAGCTTAGTGAGGGGGACAGTGGGTGAGCAGTTCTTC. Translated: CASSLVRGTVGEQFF. This chain connects TRBV7-9 to TRBJ2-1; TRBD1 matches at 7 bases. CDR1 is SEHNR, CDR2 FQNEAQ, per germline (reference sequence). The CDR3 sequence is 15 residues long. Trimming at V came to 1 base and at J to 9 bases, leaving 9 bases not matched to a gene.

V usage is TRBV9 and J usage is TRBJ2-1; 9 positions agree with TRBD1. The ends lost 4 bases at V and 5 bases at J; junction bases unmatched: 10. The CDR3 is 16 amino acids. Germline V gene lookup returns CDR1 SGDLS and CDR2 YYNGEE. In DNA, the CDR3 is TGTGCCAGCAGCCCCCGGGACAGGGTGAGGGACAATGAGCAGTTCTTC. The encoded protein is CASSPRDRVRDNEQFF.

This clone has a handful of counts. The J gene is TRBJ1-5, the V gene TRBV2; D is perhaps TRBD1 (5 bases). Trimming pared 7 bases from V and 10 bases from J, leaving 20 bases between. Germline V gene sequence: CDR1 SNHLY, CDR2 FYNNEI. The CDR3 length is 14 residues. The CDR3 DNA is TGTGCCAGCACCGAAGGGAGGGGCCGGGGACCCCAGCATTTT. Its translation is CASTEGRGRGPQHF.